A single sample is the source of the 8 T cell receptor beta chains below, sequenced in a study of shared clonotypes between healthy human individuals (dated by TCRdb to about 2020). Library construction relied on the immunoSEQ multiplex PCR assay. The table was pulled from immuneACCESS by TCRdb, which kept in-frame rearrangements only. Such tables lose some clones; where checked, under half of the loss comes from unresolved V genes, and the rest has no known cause. Here the sample has about 2.3 million clones; more than 85% occur a single time. The ten largest clones represent 0.3% to 0.4% of the sample. Sequenced: naive CD4+ T cells from PBMCs. Reading the label with the study, this specimen's cell subset or site is: CD45RA+ positively selected. The origin of the receptors is a man between 18 and 35 years old in good health. Some clones in this sample may be carry-over from other donors' samples.

This sequence joins TRBV7-6 and TRBJ2-1; maybe TRBD2 (6 bases). Germline CDR1 is SGHVS and CDR2 is FNYEAQ. The CDR3 sequence is 15 residues long. V lost 2 bases and J lost 8, with 16 bases in between. CDR3: CASSLPWEAMDEQFF. The CDR3 DNA follows: TGTGCCAGCAGCTTACCGTGGGAGGCAATGGATGAGCAGTTCTTC.

The J gene is TRBJ2-7, the V gene TRBV7-9; tentatively, D is TRBD1 or TRBD2 (6 bases each). Trimming stripped 4 bases from V and 4 bases from J, with 14 bases between. Per the germline V gene, CDR1 is SEHNR and CDR2 is FQNEAQ (reference sequence). The CDR3 is 14 amino acids. CDR3 DNA sequence: TGTGCCAGCAGCTCCTTCGGGGGCAGGTACGAGCAGTACTTC. Residues: CASSSFGGRYEQYF. The variable domain in full, with the rest retrieved from reference TRBV7-9 and TRBJ2-7, is DTGVSQNPRHKITKRGQNVTFRCDPISEHNRLYWYRQTLGQGPEFLTYFQNEAQLEKSRLLSDRFSAERPKGSFSTLEIQRTEQGDSAMYLCASSSFGGRYEQYFGPGTRLTVT.

The chain combines TRBV19 with TRBJ1-5; TRBD1 agrees at 7 bases. Trimming took 5 bases from V and 0 from J; bases not matched to a gene: 7. CDR3 length equals 16 residues. From germline, CDR1 is LNHDA and CDR2 SQIVND (reference sequence). This CDR3 is CASSAQGGRSNQPQHF. The DNA of the CDR3 is TGTGCCAGTAGTGCCCAGGGGGGCCGTAGCAATCAGCCCCAGCATTTT.

The rearrangement links TRBV7-8 to TRBJ2-4, with D perhaps TRBD2 (6 bases). V was shortened by 0 bases and J by 2 bases, with 11 bases between the two germline ends. Germline lookup yields CDR1 SGHVS and CDR2 FQNEAQ. The CDR3 consists of 16 residues. CDR3 in amino acids: CASSLAPGVTKNIQYF. The CDR3 coding sequence is TGTGCCAGCAGCTTAGCGCCGGGGGTTACCAAAAACATTCAGTACTTC. The full variable domain, rest sourced from reference TRBV7-8 and TRBJ2-4, is GAGVSQSPRYKVAKRGQDVALRCDPISGHVSLFWYQQALGQGPEFLTYFQNEAQLDKSGLPSDRFFAERPEGSVSTLKIQRTQQEDSAVYLCASSLAPGVTKNIQYFGAGTRLSVL.

V is TRBV2 and J is TRBJ2-7, with no clear D. CDR3 size: 15 residues. Per germline, CDR1 SNHLY and CDR2 FYNNEI. With 3 bases removed from V and 1 base from J, the gap between germline ends came to 13 bases. CDR3 amino acids: CASSDSQSPSYEQYF. CDR3 coding DNA: TGTGCCAGCAGTGATTCCCAGTCCCCTTCCTACGAGCAGTACTTC.

The V gene is TRBV5-1, the J gene TRBJ2-7, with D possibly TRBD1 on 6 matching bases. The CDR3 consists of 13 residues. Trimming removed 2 bases from V and 6 bases from J, with 12 bases in between. Germline assignment: CDR1 SGHRS and CDR2 YFSETQ. The DNA of the CDR3 is TGCGCCAGCAGCTTAGACAGGTGGAGCGAGCAGTACTTC. It codes for CASSLDRWSEQYF.

The CDR3 spells CASSDRGQDTEAFF. CDR3 coding DNA: TGTGCCAGCAGTGACAGGGGGCAAGACACTGAAGCTTTCTTT. The chain has TRBV6-1 and TRBJ1-1; 8 nucleotides agree with TRBD1. This CDR3 contains 14 residues. J lost 3 bases, V lost 3 bases, and 3 bases had no gene match. Germline lookup yields CDR1 MNHNS and CDR2 SASEGT.

The V and J genes are TRBV30 and TRBJ2-5; 9 bases fit TRBD1. Per the germline V gene, CDR1 is GTSNPN and CDR2 is SVGIG (reference sequence). The CDR3 sequence is 15 residues long. V lost 5 bases and J lost 2; bases outside the gene matches: 9. The CDR3, as DNA: TGTGCCTGGGCCCCGGGACAGGGCGGTCAAGAGACCCAGTACTTC. The encoded protein is CAWAPGQGGQETQYF.